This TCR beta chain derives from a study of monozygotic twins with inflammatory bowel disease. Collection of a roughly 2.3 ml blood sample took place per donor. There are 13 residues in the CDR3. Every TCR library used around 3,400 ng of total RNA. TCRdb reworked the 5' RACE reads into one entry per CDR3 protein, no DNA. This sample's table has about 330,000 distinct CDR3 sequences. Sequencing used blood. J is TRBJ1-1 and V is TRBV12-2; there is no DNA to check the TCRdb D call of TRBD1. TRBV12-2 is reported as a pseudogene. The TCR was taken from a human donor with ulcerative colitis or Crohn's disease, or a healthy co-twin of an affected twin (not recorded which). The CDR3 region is CASRLDGGPEAFF.